This entry concerns a single T cell receptor beta chain. What it binds is not known. The data belong to a study of cytomegalovirus exposure and HLA in healthy donors. Study results and limitations: Subsequent analysis showed first-cohort TCR clusters tending to co-occur in 120 validation repertoires.

The protocol was immunoSEQ multiplex PCR, while the TCRdb copy is restricted to in-frame clones and leaves out a portion. The table includes about 180,000 clones, 85% detected once. The CDR3 runs to 16 residues. V lost 3 bases and J 2 bases, leaving 17 bases between the germline ends. Germline V gene lookup returns CDR1 MDHEN and CDR2 SYDVKM. V is TRBV28 and J is TRBJ2-7, with a possible D match to TRBD1 (5 bases). The TCR comes from a man aged 18 to 35 in good health and CMV-seropositive. The sequencing sample was made of PBMCs. The CDR3 region is CASSLGLIGQAYEQYF. CDR3 in DNA: TGTGCCAGCAGTTTGGGGCTCATTGGACAAGCCTACGAGCAGTACTTC.